A selection of T cell receptor beta chains follows, all from one sample in a study of vaccination effects on CD4 cells after COVID-19. Some clones are missing from TCRdb's copy, which holds only in-frame ones; the method was immunoSEQ multiplex PCR. The sample records about 73,000 clones, about 73% being singletons. These receptors lack a known antigen. Sample: CD4+ T cells from PBMCs cultured without peptide, taken after COVID-19 vaccination. All receptors derive from a human donor who received a COVID-19 vaccine. Each CDR3 is given with its conserved first and last residue. The order of the fields is V gene, clone size, D gene, J gene, CDR3 protein, CDR3 DNA. D genes are given only for firm matches. The size field is filled for only some rows; it gives once, few, many or a size class.

v_call: TRBV30
clone_size: NA
d_call: TRBD1
j_call: TRBJ2-3
cdr3_aa: CAWSSRGQGADTQYF
cdr3_nt: TGTGCCTGGAGTTCCCGAGGACAGGGCGCAGATACGCAGTATTTT

v_call: TRBV6-6
clone_size: NA
d_call: TRBD1
j_call: TRBJ2-2
cdr3_aa: CARDRATGELFF
cdr3_nt: TGTGCCAGAGACAGGGCCACCGGGGAGCTGTTTTTT

v_call: TRBV7-2
clone_size: NA
d_call: TRBD1
j_call: TRBJ1-1
cdr3_aa: CASSIRGGANTEAFF
cdr3_nt: TGTGCCAGCAGCATCCGAGGGGGCGCAAACACTGAAGCTTTCTTT

v_call: TRBV5-8
clone_size: NA
d_call: NA
j_call: TRBJ1-4
cdr3_aa: CASSLKGTGEKLFF
cdr3_nt: TGTGCCAGCAGCTTGAAGGGGACGGGTGAAAAACTGTTTTTT

v_call: TRBV27
clone_size: NA
d_call: TRBD1
j_call: TRBJ1-5
cdr3_aa: CASSSRSGDSSPNQPQHF
cdr3_nt: TGTGCCAGCAGTTCGCGATCGGGGGACAGCAGTCCCAATCAGCCCCAGCATTTT

v_call: TRBV7-7
clone_size: NA
d_call: NA
j_call: TRBJ2-5
cdr3_aa: CASSLFGGGETQYF
cdr3_nt: TGTGCCAGCAGCCTCTTTGGGGGGGGCGAGACCCAGTACTTC

v_call: TRBV5-1
clone_size: NA
d_call: TRBD2
j_call: TRBJ2-5
cdr3_aa: CASSLAGGARETQYF
cdr3_nt: TGCGCCAGCAGCTTGGCGGGGGGGGCTCGAGAGACCCAGTACTTC

v_call: TRBV9
clone_size: NA
d_call: NA
j_call: TRBJ2-1
cdr3_aa: CASSSDWYNEQFF
cdr3_nt: TGTGCCAGCAGTTCCGACTGGTACAATGAGCAGTTCTTC

v_call: TRBV10-1
clone_size: NA
d_call: NA
j_call: TRBJ2-5
cdr3_aa: CASSRDLQETQYF
cdr3_nt: TGCGCCAGCAGTAGGGACCTCCAAGAGACCCAGTACTTC

v_call: TRBV9
clone_size: once
d_call: NA
j_call: TRBJ1-6
cdr3_aa: CASSVVANNSPLHF
cdr3_nt: TGTGCCAGCAGCGTAGTGGCGAATAATTCACCCCTCCACTTT

v_call: TRBV6-5
clone_size: NA
d_call: NA
j_call: TRBJ2-1
cdr3_aa: CASRNFGEQFF
cdr3_nt: TGTGCCAGCAGGAATTTTGGAGAGCAGTTCTTC

v_call: TRBV27
clone_size: NA
d_call: NA
j_call: TRBJ1-4
cdr3_aa: CASRGRGGLVGEKLFF
cdr3_nt: TGTGCCAGCAGAGGCAGGGGTGGCTTGGTGGGTGAAAAACTGTTTTTT

v_call: TRBV4-1
clone_size: NA
d_call: TRBD1
j_call: TRBJ1-1
cdr3_aa: CASSQRQGGTEAFF
cdr3_nt: TGCGCCAGCAGCCAACGACAGGGCGGTACTGAAGCTTTCTTT

v_call: TRBV9
clone_size: NA
d_call: TRBD1
j_call: TRBJ2-1
cdr3_aa: CASSPRTGSSYNEQFF
cdr3_nt: TGTGCCAGCAGCCCCCGGACAGGGAGCTCCTACAATGAGCAGTTCTTC

v_call: TRBV7-2
clone_size: NA
d_call: NA
j_call: TRBJ1-1
cdr3_aa: CASSLAGVGGWENTEAFF
cdr3_nt: TGTGCCAGCAGCTTAGCTGGGGTAGGTGGTTGGGAAAACACTGAAGCTTTCTTT

v_call: TRBV6-5
clone_size: NA
d_call: NA
j_call: TRBJ1-4
cdr3_aa: CASSQDRATNEKLFF
cdr3_nt: TGTGCCAGCAGCCAAGACCGGGCAACTAATGAAAAACTGTTTTTT

v_call: TRBV14
clone_size: few
d_call: NA
j_call: TRBJ1-2
cdr3_aa: CASSQSRNYGYTF
cdr3_nt: TGTGCCAGCAGCCAATCAAGGAACTATGGCTACACCTTC

v_call: TRBV5-1
clone_size: NA
d_call: TRBD1
j_call: TRBJ1-1
cdr3_aa: CASSLQGARTEAFF
cdr3_nt: TGCGCCAGCAGCTTACAGGGGGCGCGGACTGAAGCTTTCTTT

v_call: TRBV27
clone_size: NA
d_call: NA
j_call: TRBJ2-1
cdr3_aa: CASSLSRVSYNEQFF
cdr3_nt: TGTGCCAGCAGTTTATCCAGGGTCTCCTACAATGAGCAGTTCTTC

v_call: TRBV5-1
clone_size: NA
d_call: NA
j_call: TRBJ2-5
cdr3_aa: CASSLGQIWTGQETQYF
cdr3_nt: TGCGCCAGCAGCCTGGGCCAGATTTGGACGGGGCAAGAGACCCAGTACTTC

v_call: TRBV4-1
clone_size: NA
d_call: TRBD1
j_call: TRBJ2-2
cdr3_aa: CASSQVLRGPALNTGELFF
cdr3_nt: TGCGCCAGCAGCCAAGTTTTAAGGGGGCCAGCTCTGAACACCGGGGAGCTGTTTTTT

v_call: TRBV6-2/TRBV6-3
clone_size: NA
d_call: NA
j_call: TRBJ1-6
cdr3_aa: CASSRDSTVSPLHF
cdr3_nt: TGTGCCAGCAGTCGGGACTCCACCGTTTCACCCCTCCACTTT

v_call: TRBV28
clone_size: NA
d_call: NA
j_call: TRBJ1-3
cdr3_aa: CASSSLPPSGNTIYF
cdr3_nt: TGTGCCAGCAGTTCCCTCCCTCCCTCTGGAAACACCATATATTTT

v_call: TRBV11-2
clone_size: once
d_call: NA
j_call: TRBJ2-3
cdr3_aa: CASSLDPGLRDTQYF
cdr3_nt: TGTGCCAGCAGCTTAGATCCGGGGCTCAGAGATACGCAGTATTTT

v_call: TRBV27
clone_size: NA
d_call: TRBD2
j_call: TRBJ2-3
cdr3_aa: CASSPWTSGGTDTQYF
cdr3_nt: TGTGCCAGCAGTCCATGGACTAGCGGGGGCACAGATACGCAGTATTTT

v_call: TRBV6-2/TRBV6-3
clone_size: NA
d_call: NA
j_call: TRBJ2-4
cdr3_aa: CASSYPDRKNIQYF
cdr3_nt: TGTGCCAGCAGTTACCCCGACAGAAAAAACATTCAGTACTTC

v_call: TRBV7-9
clone_size: NA
d_call: NA
j_call: TRBJ1-4
cdr3_aa: CASSLFGGKEKLFF
cdr3_nt: TGTGCCAGCAGCTTATTCGGGGGGAAGGAAAAACTGTTTTTT

v_call: TRBV11-3
clone_size: NA
d_call: NA
j_call: TRBJ1-6
cdr3_aa: CASSLGTVNSPLHF
cdr3_nt: TGTGCCAGCAGCTTAGGGACAGTGAATTCACCCCTCCACTTT

v_call: TRBV5-1
clone_size: NA
d_call: NA
j_call: TRBJ1-2
cdr3_aa: CATSGHPLDYGYTF
cdr3_nt: TGCGCCACTTCGGGACATCCCCTAGACTATGGCTACACCTTC

v_call: TRBV6-1
clone_size: NA
d_call: NA
j_call: TRBJ1-2
cdr3_aa: CASSDVGIYGYTF
cdr3_nt: TGTGCCAGCAGTGATGTAGGGATCTATGGCTACACCTTC

v_call: TRBV3-1/TRBV3-2
clone_size: NA
d_call: NA
j_call: TRBJ2-2
cdr3_aa: CASLEGGSTGELFF
cdr3_nt: TGTGCCAGCTTGGAGGGGGGAAGCACCGGGGAGCTGTTTTTT

v_call: TRBV6-5
clone_size: NA
d_call: TRBD1
j_call: TRBJ2-1
cdr3_aa: CASSRDSYNEQFF
cdr3_nt: TGTGCCAGCAGCCGGGACAGTTACAATGAGCAGTTCTTC

v_call: TRBV28
clone_size: NA
d_call: TRBD1
j_call: TRBJ2-6
cdr3_aa: CASSPDRGFSGANVLTF
cdr3_nt: TGTGCCAGCAGTCCCGACAGGGGGTTCTCTGGGGCCAACGTCCTGACTTTC

v_call: TRBV6-5
clone_size: few
d_call: NA
j_call: TRBJ2-2
cdr3_aa: CASTIGGGTGELFF
cdr3_nt: TGTGCCAGCACTATTGGGGGCGGCACCGGGGAGCTGTTTTTT

v_call: TRBV7-9
clone_size: NA
d_call: NA
j_call: TRBJ2-3
cdr3_aa: CASSPGPRGTQYF
cdr3_nt: TGTGCCAGCAGCCCCGGACCGCGAGGGACGCAGTATTTT

v_call: TRBV6-2/TRBV6-3
clone_size: few
d_call: NA
j_call: TRBJ2-2
cdr3_aa: CASSYKGAGELFF
cdr3_nt: TGTGCCAGCAGTTACAAGGGGGCCGGGGAGCTGTTTTTT

v_call: TRBV21-1
clone_size: NA
d_call: NA
j_call: TRBJ2-1
cdr3_aa: CASKRGQGGIGEQFF
cdr3_nt: TGTGCCAGCAAAAGAGGGCAGGGTGGGATCGGAGAGCAGTTCTTC

v_call: TRBV9
clone_size: NA
d_call: NA
j_call: TRBJ1-3
cdr3_aa: CASSVGLSGNTIYF
cdr3_nt: TGTGCCAGCAGCGTAGGACTTTCAGGAAACACCATATATTTT

v_call: TRBV19
clone_size: NA
d_call: NA
j_call: TRBJ1-2
cdr3_aa: CASRTGQNYGYTF
cdr3_nt: TGTGCCAGTAGGACCGGACAGAACTATGGCTACACCTTC

v_call: TRBV6-5
clone_size: NA
d_call: NA
j_call: TRBJ1-1
cdr3_aa: CASSYSSGGTEAFF
cdr3_nt: TGTGCCAGCAGTTACTCGTCCGGGGGCACTGAAGCTTTCTTT

v_call: TRBV3-1/TRBV3-2
clone_size: NA
d_call: NA
j_call: TRBJ1-5
cdr3_aa: CASSSQDQPQHF
cdr3_nt: TGTGCCAGCAGCTCACAGGATCAGCCCCAGCATTTT

v_call: TRBV5-1
clone_size: NA
d_call: NA
j_call: TRBJ2-5
cdr3_aa: CASSVGVLETQYF
cdr3_nt: TGCGCCAGCAGCGTTGGCGTTTTGGAGACCCAGTACTTC

v_call: TRBV5-1
clone_size: once
d_call: NA
j_call: TRBJ1-6
cdr3_aa: CASSTRGFNSPLHF
cdr3_nt: TGCGCCAGCAGCACCAGGGGTTTTAATTCACCCCTCCACTTT

v_call: TRBV9
clone_size: NA
d_call: TRBD1
j_call: TRBJ1-4
cdr3_aa: CASSDRDSREKLFF
cdr3_nt: TGTGCCAGCAGCGACCGGGACAGTAGGGAAAAACTGTTTTTT

v_call: TRBV2
clone_size: NA
d_call: NA
j_call: TRBJ1-2
cdr3_aa: CASSGSRKLSGYTF
cdr3_nt: TGTGCCAGCAGTGGTTCAAGAAAACTTAGTGGCTACACCTTC

v_call: TRBV5-1
clone_size: NA
d_call: NA
j_call: TRBJ1-4
cdr3_aa: CASSLDAPEKLFF
cdr3_nt: TGCGCCAGCAGCCTGGACGCGCCAGAAAAACTGTTTTTT

v_call: TRBV27
clone_size: NA
d_call: TRBD1
j_call: TRBJ1-2
cdr3_aa: CASSPLDREYHDHYGYTF
cdr3_nt: TGTGCCAGCAGTCCCCTGGACAGGGAGTACCATGACCACTATGGCTACACCTTC

v_call: TRBV24-1
clone_size: NA
d_call: TRBD1
j_call: TRBJ2-2
cdr3_aa: CATSDLGTGPSSNTGELFF
cdr3_nt: TGTGCCACCAGTGATCTCGGGACAGGGCCCTCCTCAAACACCGGGGAGCTGTTTTTT

v_call: TRBV2
clone_size: NA
d_call: TRBD2
j_call: TRBJ2-5
cdr3_aa: CASSVSGGFAETQYF
cdr3_nt: TGTGCCAGCAGCGTTAGCGGGGGTTTCGCAGAGACCCAGTACTTC

v_call: TRBV24-1
clone_size: NA
d_call: TRBD1
j_call: TRBJ1-2
cdr3_aa: CATSGETGEVHGYTF
cdr3_nt: TGTGCCACCAGTGGAGAGACAGGGGAGGTTCATGGCTACACCTTC

v_call: TRBV14
clone_size: NA
d_call: NA
j_call: TRBJ2-2
cdr3_aa: CASSQDWGRWTGELFF
cdr3_nt: TGTGCCAGCAGCCAAGATTGGGGGAGGTGGACCGGGGAGCTGTTTTTT

v_call: TRBV4-1
clone_size: NA
d_call: NA
j_call: TRBJ1-5
cdr3_aa: CASSQDSGQIYQPQHF
cdr3_nt: TGCGCCAGCAGCCAAGATTCCGGGCAGATTTATCAGCCCCAGCATTTT

v_call: TRBV9
clone_size: NA
d_call: NA
j_call: TRBJ2-2
cdr3_aa: CASSPLTEQNTGELFF
cdr3_nt: TGTGCCAGCAGCCCTCTGACAGAACAGAACACCGGGGAGCTGTTTTTT

v_call: TRBV4-1
clone_size: NA
d_call: TRBD2
j_call: TRBJ2-5
cdr3_aa: CASSQGLARETQYF
cdr3_nt: TGCGCCAGCAGCCAGGGACTAGCTCGAGAGACCCAGTACTTC

v_call: TRBV9
clone_size: NA
d_call: NA
j_call: TRBJ1-2
cdr3_aa: CASSVGSQGNYGYTF
cdr3_nt: TGTGCCAGCAGCGTAGGGTCTCAGGGAAACTATGGCTACACCTTC